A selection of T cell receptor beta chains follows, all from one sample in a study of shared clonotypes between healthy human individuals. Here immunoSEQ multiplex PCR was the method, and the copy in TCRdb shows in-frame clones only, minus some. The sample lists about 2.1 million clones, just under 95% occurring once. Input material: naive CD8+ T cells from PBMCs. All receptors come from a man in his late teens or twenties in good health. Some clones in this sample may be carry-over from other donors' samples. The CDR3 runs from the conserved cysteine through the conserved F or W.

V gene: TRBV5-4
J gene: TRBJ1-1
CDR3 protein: CASSLGVTGTAEAFF

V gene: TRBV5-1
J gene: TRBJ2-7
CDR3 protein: CASSYSLEGTEQYF

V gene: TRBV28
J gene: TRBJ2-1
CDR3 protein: CAIEKGRRSYNEQFF

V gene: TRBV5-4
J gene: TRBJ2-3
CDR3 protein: CASSIALPSTDTQYF

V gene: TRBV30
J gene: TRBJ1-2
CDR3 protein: CALGVGEGPNYGYTF

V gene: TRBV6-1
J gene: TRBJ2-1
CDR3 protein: CASSGYVEKPYNEQFF

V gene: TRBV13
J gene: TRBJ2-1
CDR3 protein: CASSLSTEQFF

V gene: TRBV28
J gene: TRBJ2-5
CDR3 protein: CASSIWAGQSETQYF

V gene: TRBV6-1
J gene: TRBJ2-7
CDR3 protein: CATHAPGTGFYEQYF

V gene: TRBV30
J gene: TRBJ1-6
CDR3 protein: CAWSPTRMRSYNSPLHF

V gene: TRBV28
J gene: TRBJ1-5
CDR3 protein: CASSLLTSSGKPQHF

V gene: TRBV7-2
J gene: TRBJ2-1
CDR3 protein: CASSLGANNEQFF

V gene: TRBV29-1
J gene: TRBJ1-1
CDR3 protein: CSVKSRDDDTLLNTEAFF

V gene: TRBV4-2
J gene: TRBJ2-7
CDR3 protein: CASSQEAEDF

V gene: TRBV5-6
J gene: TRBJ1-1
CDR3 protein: CASSLGGRNTEAFF

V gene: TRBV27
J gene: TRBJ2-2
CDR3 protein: CASSLSAVGELFF

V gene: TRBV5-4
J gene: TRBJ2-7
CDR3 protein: CASSLTGGHYEQYF

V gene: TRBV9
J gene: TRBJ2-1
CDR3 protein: CASSAVAGGDEQFF

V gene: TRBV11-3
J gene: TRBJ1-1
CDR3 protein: CASSLGRAGSEAFF

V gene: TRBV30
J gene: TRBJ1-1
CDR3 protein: CAWSVQTNTEAFF

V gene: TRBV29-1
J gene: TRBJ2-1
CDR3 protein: CSIAGGRNEQFF

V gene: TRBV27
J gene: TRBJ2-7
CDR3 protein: CASSLSLAGAYEQYF

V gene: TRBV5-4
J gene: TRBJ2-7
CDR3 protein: CASSLGGRYEQYF

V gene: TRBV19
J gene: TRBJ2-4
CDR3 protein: CASSFMDRDIQYF

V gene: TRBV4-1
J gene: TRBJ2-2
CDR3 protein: CASSQAVGRGTSQNTGELFF

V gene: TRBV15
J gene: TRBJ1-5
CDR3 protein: CATSSTPGHPHNQPQHF

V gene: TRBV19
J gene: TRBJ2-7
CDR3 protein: CASSIVDSGSSEQYF

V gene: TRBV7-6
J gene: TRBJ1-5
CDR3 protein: CASSLGRANQPQHF

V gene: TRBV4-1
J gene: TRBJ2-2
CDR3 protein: CASSQVPTRVGNTGELFF

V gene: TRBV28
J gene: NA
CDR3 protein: CASRHRLAGSYEQYF

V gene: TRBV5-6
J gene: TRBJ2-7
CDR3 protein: CASSLTEYEQYF

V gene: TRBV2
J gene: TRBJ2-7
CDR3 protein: CASMGGGSYEQYF

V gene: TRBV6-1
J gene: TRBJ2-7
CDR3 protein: CASSVLTSGPYEQYF

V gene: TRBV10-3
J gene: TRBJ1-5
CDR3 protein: CAISDPASNQPQHF

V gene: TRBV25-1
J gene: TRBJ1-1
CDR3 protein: CASSAQGEAFF

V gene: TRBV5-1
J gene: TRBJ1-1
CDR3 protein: CASSFTGRTEAFF

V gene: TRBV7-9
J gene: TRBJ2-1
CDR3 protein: CASEHPPRVHEQFF

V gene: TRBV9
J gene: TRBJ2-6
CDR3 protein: CASSVGSSSRANVLTF

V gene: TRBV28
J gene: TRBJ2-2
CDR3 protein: CASTSYISGTSGILNTGELFF

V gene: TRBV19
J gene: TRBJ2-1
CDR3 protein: CASSIYRGRYNEQFF

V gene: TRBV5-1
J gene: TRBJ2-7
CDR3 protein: CASSLGLATSYEQYF

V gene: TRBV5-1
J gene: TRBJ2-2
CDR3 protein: CASSFRDTSTGELFF

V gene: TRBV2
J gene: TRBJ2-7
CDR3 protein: CASSLEWNEQYF

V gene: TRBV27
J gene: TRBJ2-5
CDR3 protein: CASSPGQLPHKETQYF

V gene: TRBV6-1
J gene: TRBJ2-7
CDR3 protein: CASSPSTVSYEQYF

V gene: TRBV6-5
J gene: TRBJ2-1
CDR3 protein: CASSYLAEPWDEQFF

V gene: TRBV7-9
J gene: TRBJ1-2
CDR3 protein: CASSLAGAHPDYGYTF

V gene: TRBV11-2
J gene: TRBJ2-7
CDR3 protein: CASSLVTGYEQYF

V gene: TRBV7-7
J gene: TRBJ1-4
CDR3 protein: CASSPGQGASEKLFF

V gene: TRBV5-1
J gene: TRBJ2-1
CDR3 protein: CASSPRVSPYNEQFF

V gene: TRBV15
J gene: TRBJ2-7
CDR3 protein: CATSRDISGAYEQYF

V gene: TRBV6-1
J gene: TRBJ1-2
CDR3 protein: CASSERARGHYGYTF

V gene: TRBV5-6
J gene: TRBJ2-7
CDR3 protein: CASSLVTLAYEQYF

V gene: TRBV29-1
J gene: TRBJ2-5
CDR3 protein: CSAEGQGETQYF

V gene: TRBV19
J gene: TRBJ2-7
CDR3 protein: CASSIGPGYTYEQYF

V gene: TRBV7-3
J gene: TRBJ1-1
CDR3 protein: CASSLGGQEAFF

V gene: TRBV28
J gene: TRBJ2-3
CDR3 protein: CASRTAAKGKDTQYF